Listed here are 17 T cell receptor beta chains from one sample, sequenced in a study of T cells after yellow fever vaccination (dated by TCRdb to the late 2010s). What the treatment or condition label conveys for this sample: live attenuated yellow fever vaccine strain. Library generation was performed with 5' RACE. The data were produced on an Illumina NovaSeq 6000. The raw public data were reprocessed by TCRdb itself: fastp quality trimming at Q25, MiXCR clonotype calling, in-frame beta chains only. One record per CDR3 amino acid sequence lists the most common genes and DNA. The sample records some 260,000 distinct CDR3 sequences, 5.2% of which are singletons. Around 3.5% of the sample lies in the top ten. Sequenced material: CD4+ T cells sorted from PBMCs, taken on the day of the yellow fever booster vaccination. All receptors come from a young man who received the YFV17D yellow fever vaccine.

This clonotype was recorded many times. The V call is TRBV7-2, the J call TRBJ1-4, with TRBD1 matching over 8 bases. This CDR3 has 15 residues. V dropped 5 bases and J dropped 5; count of bases not matched to a gene: 7. Germline V gene data show CDR1 as SGHTA and CDR2 as FQGNSA. The CDR3 sequence is CASSQRTGRNEKLFF. The CDR3 DNA follows: TGTGCCAGCAGCCAGAGGACAGGGAGGAATGAAAAACTGTTTTTT.

Many counts were recorded for this clonotype. V is TRBV7-2 and J is TRBJ1-2; D possibly corresponds to TRBD1 (6 bases). In germline, CDR1 is SGHTA, CDR2 FQGNSA. Trimming cost V 5 bases and J 8 bases, with 21 bases left between them. CDR3 size: 15 residues. The CDR3, as DNA: TGTGCCAGCAGCCCACAGGAGGCCAGGGGTTACGGCTACACCTTC. As protein: CASSPQEARGYGYTF. The variable domain in full, completed from reference TRBV7-2 and TRBJ1-2, reads GAGVSQSPSNKVTEKGKDVELRCDPISGHTALYWYRQSLGQGLEFLIYFQGNSAPDKSGLPSDRFSAERTGGSVSTLTIQRTQQEDSAVYLCASSPQEARGYGYTFGSGTRLTVV.

This clonotype was detected ten times or more. The chain uses TRBV4-2 and TRBJ2-3; weak D call: TRBD2 (6 bases). The germline V and J ends were trimmed by 1 base and 0 bases, with 8 bases remaining between them. In germline, CDR1 is LGHNA, CDR2 YNFKEQ. The CDR3 has 15 residues. CDR3 DNA: TGTGCCAGCAGCCAAGGGGGGACTAGCACAGATACGCAGTATTTT. This encodes CASSQGGTSTDTQYF.

This clonotype has at least ten counts. The chain combines TRBV5-6 with TRBJ2-5; D is undetermined. There are 12 residues in the CDR3. Germline loops: CDR1 SGHDT, CDR2 YYEEEE. The V end was cut by 3 bases, the J end by 1 base, with 4 bases between. The CDR3 loop reads CASSWSQETQYF. DNA for the CDR3: TGTGCCAGCAGCTGGTCCCAAGAGACCCAGTACTTC.

This clonotype was seen at least ten times. The V call is TRBV9, the J call TRBJ2-5; TRBD2 might be the D (6 bases). Germline assignment: CDR1 SGDLS and CDR2 YYNGEE. This CDR3 is 14 amino acids long. Trimming left V 2 bases short and J 5 bases short, with 13 bases between. CDR3 bases: TGTGCCAGCAGCGTTCAGGGAGGCGGGGAGACCCAGTACTTC. This codes for CASSVQGGGETQYF.

The chain uses TRBV27 and TRBJ2-3; D is undetermined. V was clipped by 0 bases and J by 6 bases, with 10 bases between them. Per the germline V gene, CDR1 is MNHEY and CDR2 is SMNVEV (reference sequence). The CDR3 is 14 residues long. In nucleotides, the CDR3 is TGTGCCAGCAGTTTATCTGGGTGGATGGATACGCAGTATTTT. Protein sequence: CASSLSGWMDTQYF.

This clonotype was found many times. The chain joins TRBV28 to TRBJ1-1; TRBD1 might be the D (5 bases). Trimming stripped 6 bases from V and 6 bases from J, with 20 bases between. Germline CDR1 reads MDHEN; CDR2 reads SYDVKM. There are 15 residues in the CDR3. The CDR3 nucleotides read TGTGCCAGCAGCGATGGGGACGGCTCTCCCCCTGAAGCTTTCTTT. It codes for CASSDGDGSPPEAFF.

This clonotype was observed a handful of times. The V and J genes are TRBV27 and TRBJ2-6; D is undetermined. The CDR3 runs 15 residues. V lost 6 bases and J 1 base, leaving 10 bases between the germline ends. Germline CDR1 MNHEY, CDR2 SMNVEV (reference sequence). The CDR3 here is CASRRTESGANVLTF. The CDR3 DNA is TGTGCCAGCAGGAGAACAGAGTCTGGGGCCAACGTCCTGACTTTC.

The chain has TRBV24-1 and TRBJ2-3, with a possible D match to TRBD2 (5 bases). The V gene lost 2 bases and the J gene lost 6 bases, with 11 bases spanning the gap. The germline gives CDR1 KGHDR, CDR2 SFDVKD. CDR3 size: 14 residues. CDR3 protein: CATSDSLSGDTQYF. For the CDR3, the DNA is TGTGCCACCAGTGATTCCCTTTCGGGGGATACGCAGTATTTT.

The rearrangement joins TRBV4-3 to TRBJ1-3; D call uncertain. CDR3 length equals 16 residues. Germline V CDR1 and CDR2: LGHNA, YSLEER. V lost 0 bases to trimming and J lost 4 bases, with 13 bases between them. The CDR3 DNA is TGCGCCAGCAGCCAAGACCGGCAGTTTCCCGGAAACACCATATATTTT. Translation gives CASSQDRQFPGNTIYF.

This clonotype was observed at least ten times. The chain carries TRBV20-1 and TRBJ1-3, with a possible D match to TRBD1 (6 bases). The germline gives CDR1 DFQATT, CDR2 SNEGSKA (reference sequence). This CDR3 spans 14 amino acids. V lost 3 bases and J 8 bases, leaving 17 bases between the germline ends. The CDR3 DNA reads as TGCAGTGCTAGTTCGTCCGGGGGCGCGGACACCATATATTTT. Residues: CSASSSGGADTIYF.

The rearrangement uses TRBV20-1 and TRBJ1-5; D ambiguous. Germline CDR1 and CDR2: DFQATT and SNEGSKA (reference sequence). The CDR3 sequence is 14 residues long. Trimming stripped 4 bases from V and 4 bases from J, with 14 bases between. The CDR3 spells CSANPGHPNQPQHF. The CDR3 nucleotides read TGCAGTGCTAACCCGGGCCACCCAAATCAGCCCCAGCATTTT.

CDR3 in DNA: TGTGCCAGCAGCTTAGCGGGCCAGCCCGGCCGCACAGATACGCAGTATTTT. Translating it yields CASSLAGQPGRTDTQYF. This chain uses TRBV7-2 with TRBJ2-3; D not resolved. CDR1 and CDR2 (germline): SGHTA, FQGNSA. This CDR3 spans 17 amino acids. Trimming shortened V by 0 bases and J by 1 base, and 14 bases separated the two germline ends.

This clonotype was seen repeatedly, ten times or more. The chain carries TRBV6-5 and TRBJ1-2, with 7 bases identical to TRBD1. The CDR3 loop spans 17 amino acids. Germline-derived CDR1 and CDR2 are MNHEY and SVGAGI. Losses at the gene ends were 0 bases for V and 4 bases for J; bases not matched to a gene: 11. The CDR3: CASSYSQGRTGAYGYTF. The CDR3 nucleotides read TGTGCCAGCAGTTACTCGCAGGGGCGCACAGGGGCCTATGGCTACACCTTC.

This CDR3 reads CASRRDRSPYNEQFF. The DNA of the CDR3 is TGTGCCAGCAGACGGGACAGGTCCCCCTACAATGAGCAGTTCTTC. The chain recombines TRBV5-4 with TRBJ2-1, with TRBD1 matching over 8 bases. The CDR3 totals 15 residues. Trimming at V came to 5 bases and at J to 2 bases, leaving 6 bases not matched to a gene. Germline-derived CDR1 and CDR2 are SGHNT and YYREEE (reference sequence).

The chain links TRBV11-2 to TRBJ2-6, with D perhaps given as TRBD1 or TRBD2 (6 bases each). V lost 1 base and J lost 4, with 14 bases in between. This CDR3 is built from 17 residues. Germline CDR1 SGHAT, CDR2 FQNNGV. The CDR3 loop is CASSLVRGLLGANVLTF. The CDR3 DNA reads TGTGCCAGCAGCTTAGTTCGGGGGCTGTTAGGGGCCAACGTCCTGACTTTC.

The CDR3 protein is CASSLSGRELFF. The CDR3, as DNA: TGTGCCAGCAGTCTTTCTGGACGGGAGCTGTTTTTT. V gene TRBV6-1 combines with J gene TRBJ2-2; D unresolved. The V gene lost 5 bases and the J gene lost 9 bases, with 10 bases spanning the gap. This CDR3 has 12 amino acids. Germline loops: CDR1 MNHNS, CDR2 SASEGT.